These T cell receptor beta chains were read from a single sample in a study of T cell responses to AZD1222 COVID-19 vaccine. Assay: immunoSEQ multiplex PCR; the TCRdb copy retains only in-frame clones and omits some. Among tens of thousands of clones listed, about 88% were seen once. The input for sequencing was peripheral blood, taken on day 0 of AZD1222 vaccination. The receptors here all came from an adult in good health. CDR3s include the opening cysteine and the closing phenylalanine or tryptophan. Fields, in order: V gene, J gene, D gene, CDR3 DNA, CDR3 protein. D genes are given only for firm matches.

v_call: TRBV7-3
j_call: TRBJ2-3
d_call: -
cdr3_nt: TGTGCCAGCAGCCCCCGGACTACTAGCACAGATACGCAGTATTTT
cdr3_aa: CASSPRTTSTDTQYF

v_call: TRBV6-1
j_call: TRBJ2-3
d_call: TRBD2
cdr3_nt: TGTGCCAGCAGTGACGGGGGGGCTGCGGATACGCAGTATTTT
cdr3_aa: CASSDGGAADTQYF

v_call: TRBV4-3
j_call: TRBJ2-2
d_call: -
cdr3_nt: TGCGCCAGCAGCCAAGATCGGTGGGGGAGTGGGGAGCTGTTTTTT
cdr3_aa: CASSQDRWGSGELFF

v_call: TRBV6-5
j_call: TRBJ1-5
d_call: -
cdr3_nt: TGTGCCAGCAGTTACGAGAGGAGTCAGCCCCAGCATTTT
cdr3_aa: CASSYERSQPQHF

v_call: TRBV27
j_call: TRBJ1-6
d_call: -
cdr3_nt: TGTGCCAGCAGTTTACGACAGTATAATTCACCCCTCCACTTT
cdr3_aa: CASSLRQYNSPLHF

v_call: TRBV6-4
j_call: TRBJ1-1
d_call: TRBD1
cdr3_nt: TGTGCCAGCAGAGGACAGGGTCCTGAAGCTTTCTTT
cdr3_aa: CASRGQGPEAFF

v_call: TRBV3-1/TRBV3-2
j_call: TRBJ2-7
d_call: TRBD2
cdr3_nt: TGTGCCAGCAGCGCCTCTTTAGCGGGGGAGTCCGAGCAGTACTTC
cdr3_aa: CASSASLAGESEQYF

v_call: TRBV7-2
j_call: TRBJ2-2
d_call: -
cdr3_nt: TGTGCCAGCAGCTTAGCGTGGCCCCAGCCCGGGGAGCTGTTTTTT
cdr3_aa: CASSLAWPQPGELFF

v_call: TRBV7-3
j_call: TRBJ1-1
d_call: -
cdr3_nt: TGTGCCAGCAGCTTAAATCAGGGGCCCACTGAAGCTTTCTTT
cdr3_aa: CASSLNQGPTEAFF

v_call: TRBV27
j_call: TRBJ2-3
d_call: TRBD1
cdr3_nt: TGTGCCAGCAGTTTAAAGGGGGCACCCACAGATACGCAGTATTTT
cdr3_aa: CASSLKGAPTDTQYF

v_call: TRBV5-6
j_call: TRBJ1-2
d_call: TRBD1
cdr3_nt: TGTGCCAGCAGCTTGCCGTCATTGGGACAGGGTGATTATGGCTACACCTTC
cdr3_aa: CASSLPSLGQGDYGYTF

v_call: TRBV6-2/TRBV6-3
j_call: TRBJ2-5
d_call: -
cdr3_nt: TGTGCCAGCAGTTTTGAGACCCAGTACTTC
cdr3_aa: CASSFETQYF

v_call: TRBV11-2
j_call: TRBJ1-4
d_call: -
cdr3_nt: TGTGCCAGCAGCCGCGGGAAGAATGAAAAACTGTTTTTT
cdr3_aa: CASSRGKNEKLFF